This T cell receptor (beta chain) was found in a study of T-cell memory formation after mild COVID-19. The CDR3 is made up of 16 amino acids. Trimming left V 0 bases short and J 7 bases short, with 18 bases between. Germline values: CDR1 LGHDT, CDR2 YNNKEL (reference sequence). TCRdb ran MiXCR on the 5' RACE reads and lists one entry per CDR3 protein. The sample has roughly 350,000 distinct CDR3 sequences; under 25% are singletons. The gene calls are TRBV3-1 and TRBJ1-2, with a weak D call TRBD1 (6 bases). The sequenced sample was PBMCs or a T cell subset sorted from them (not recorded which). The source of this sequence is an adult woman who had mild COVID-19 (a few samples of this study predate the infection). Cell type and time point are not known. As DNA, the CDR3 is TGTGCCAGCAGCCAAGAGCTCAGAAGGGGGGTTGGTGGCTACACCTTC. It encodes CASSQELRRGVGGYTF.